This is a list of T cell receptor beta chains from one sample in a study of cytomegalovirus exposure and HLA in healthy donors. Clones were sequenced by immunoSEQ multiplex PCR, and TCRdb holds only the in-frame ones, with some missing. The data contain a few hundred thousand clones, roughly 80% of them singletons. The source material was PBMCs. The receptors here all came from a man aged 25 to 45 in good health and CMV-seronegative. The CDR3 runs from the conserved cysteine through the conserved F or W. The D gene is left open where the match is weak. The size entry is marked missing in some rows and otherwise reads once, few, many or a size class.

V gene	clone size	D gene	J gene	CDR3 protein	CDR3 DNA
TRBV7-9	.	TRBD1	TRBJ2-7	CSSSNGQGYSYEQYF	TGTTCCAGCAGCAACGGACAGGGCTACTCCTACGAGCAGTACTTC
TRBV4-3	.	.	TRBJ1-2	CASSQSAGGGGPYGYTF	TGCGCCAGCAGCCAATCGGCCGGGGGAGGTGGTCCCTATGGCTACACCTTC
TRBV28	.	.	TRBJ2-7	CASREPGSYEQYF	TGTGCCAGCAGAGAGCCAGGGTCCTACGAGCAGTACTTC
TRBV28	.	.	TRBJ1-2	CASSPPAGAGAYGYTF	TGTGCCAGCAGTCCCCCTGCAGGGGCGGGGGCCTATGGCTACACCTTC
TRBV6-5	once	.	TRBJ2-7	CASSYSAGGYEQYF	TGTGCCAGCAGTTACTCTGCTGGGGGGTACGAGCAGTACTTC
TRBV5-1	.	TRBD1	TRBJ1-4	CASSPGQGGITTNEKLFF	TGCGCCAGCAGCCCAGGACAGGGGGGGATTACAACTAATGAAAAACTGTTTTTT
TRBV4-1	.	TRBD2	TRBJ2-2	CASSQGLAGGPNTGELFF	TGCGCCAGCAGCCAAGGACTAGCGGGGGGGCCAAACACCGGGGAGCTGTTTTTT
TRBV9	.	TRBD2	TRBJ2-2	CASSVSRGGTGELFF	TGTGCCAGCAGCGTAAGTCGCGGGGGTACCGGGGAGCTGTTTTTT
TRBV7-9	once	TRBD1	TRBJ1-5	CSSSSPGTENQPQHF	TGTTCCAGCAGCTCCCCCGGGACAGAAAATCAGCCCCAGCATTTT
TRBV10-1	.	.	TRBJ2-3	CASSESRGGTQYF	TGCGCCAGCAGTGAGTCAAGGGGTGGTACGCAGTATTTT
TRBV7-3	.	.	TRBJ2-1	CASSGSSYNEQFF	TGTGCCAGCTCTGGTAGCTCCTACAATGAGCAGTTCTTC
TRBV5-1	few	TRBD1	TRBJ1-1	CASSGGQGLNTEAFF	TGCGCCAGCAGCGGGGGACAGGGATTGAACACTGAAGCTTTCTTT
TRBV5-1	.	.	TRBJ2-7	CASSFAGYEQYF	TGCGCCAGCAGCTTTGCAGGGTACGAGCAGTACTTC
TRBV20-1	.	.	TRBJ1-1	CSARRDTEAFF	TGCAGTGCTAGGAGGGACACTGAAGCTTTCTTT
TRBV5-1	.	.	TRBJ2-1	CASSLLGGQSEQFF	TGCGCCAGCAGCTTACTCGGGGGACAGAGTGAGCAGTTCTTC
TRBV28	.	TRBD2	TRBJ2-3	CASSLAGGTDTQYF	TGTGCCAGCAGTTTAGCGGGGGGCACAGATACGCAGTATTTT
TRBV7-6	.	TRBD2	TRBJ2-3	CASSLLESGGATDTQYF	TGTGCCAGCAGCTTACTAGAAAGCGGGGGGGCCACAGATACGCAGTATTTT
TRBV5-1	once	.	TRBJ2-3	CASSSQGTDTQYF	TGCGCCAGCAGCTCACAGGGCACAGATACGCAGTATTTT
TRBV4-2	.	TRBD1	TRBJ2-7	CASSHRDGDSSYEQYF	TGTGCCAGCAGCCACCGCGACGGGGACAGCTCCTACGAGCAGTACTTC
TRBV9	.	TRBD1	TRBJ1-2	CASSSRDRGNYGYTF	TGTGCCAGCAGCTCCAGGGACAGGGGAAACTATGGCTACACCTTC
TRBV5-1	.	.	TRBJ2-6	CASSLEQASGASVLTF	TGCGCCAGCAGCTTGGAACAGGCCTCTGGGGCCAGCGTCCTGACTTTC
TRBV7-3	.	TRBD2	TRBJ2-1	CASSRLAGDSSYNEQFF	TGTGCCAGCAGCCGACTAGCGGGGGATAGCTCCTACAATGAGCAGTTCTTC
TRBV5-5	.	.	TRBJ1-3	CASSFQGGGNTIYF	TGTGCCAGCAGCTTTCAGGGAGGCGGAAACACCATATATTTT
TRBV2	.	TRBD1	TRBJ1-2	CASSEKGALYGYTF	TGTGCCAGCAGTGAAAAGGGGGCCCTCTATGGCTACACCTTC
TRBV15	.	.	TRBJ2-3	CATSRDYGDRGATDTQYF	TGTGCCACCAGCAGAGATTATGGGGATCGGGGGGCTACAGATACGCAGTATTTT
TRBV5-1	few	.	TRBJ2-5	CASMWNGEAETQYF	TGCGCCAGCATGTGGAACGGGGAGGCGGAGACCCAGTACTTC
TRBV29-1	.	TRBD1	TRBJ1-2	CSVPRGTGHGGYTF	TGCAGCGTTCCCCGAGGGACAGGGCACGGTGGCTACACCTTC
TRBV6-5	.	.	TRBJ1-2	CASSHMGAQGYTF	TGTGCCAGCAGTCACATGGGGGCGCAAGGCTACACCTTC
TRBV2	few	.	TRBJ1-1	CASSRRDTMGTEAFF	TGTGCCAGCAGTCGTAGGGACACAATGGGGACTGAAGCTTTCTTT
TRBV10-3	.	TRBD1	TRBJ1-1	CAIDRTGALSNTEAFF	TGTGCCATAGACAGGACAGGGGCCCTATCGAACACTGAAGCTTTCTTT
TRBV29-1	.	.	TRBJ2-5	CSVGQGAMLYF	.
TRBV4-1	once	TRBD1	TRBJ2-3	CASSQDRGTGASTDTQYF	TGCGCCAGCAGCCAAGATAGGGGGACAGGTGCTAGCACAGATACGCAGTATTTT
TRBV28	.	TRBD2	TRBJ2-1	CASSLWASGSYNEQFF	TGTGCCAGCAGTTTATGGGCTAGCGGGAGCTACAATGAGCAGTTCTTC
TRBV4-1	.	TRBD2	TRBJ2-3	CASSQTSGVLGPTDTQYF	TGCGCCAGCAGCCAAACTAGCGGGGTTCTAGGACCCACAGATACGCAGTATTTT
TRBV6-1	.	.	TRBJ1-2	CASSEDSTLANYGYTF	TGTGCCAGCAGTGAGGACAGCACCCTAGCTAACTATGGCTACACCTTC
TRBV7-6	once	.	TRBJ1-1	CASSLTGNTEAFF	TGTGCCAGCAGCTTAACGGGGAACACTGAAGCTTTCTTT
TRBV23-1	few	.	TRBJ1-6	CASSQGADNSPLHF	TGCGCCAGCAGTCAGGGGGCTGATAATTCACCCCTCCACTTT
TRBV7-9	.	TRBD2	TRBJ2-1	CASSLERDYNEQFF	TGTGCCAGCAGCTTAGAGCGGGACTACAATGAGCAGTTCTTC
TRBV5-1	.	TRBD1	TRBJ1-2	CASSFGQGDGYTF	TGCGCCAGCAGCTTTGGCCAGGGGGATGGCTACACCTTC
TRBV5-1	.	.	TRBJ2-7	CASSLASSRRPYEQYF	TGCGCCAGCAGCTTGGCCTCATCCAGGCGACCCTACGAGCAGTACTTC
TRBV11-3	.	TRBD1	TRBJ2-2	CASSLGQGASKITGELFF	TGTGCCAGCAGCTTAGGACAGGGGGCATCGAAAATAACCGGGGAGCTGTTTTTT
TRBV2	.	.	TRBJ1-1	CARQSNTEAFF	TGTGCCAGACAGTCGAACACTGAAGCTTTCTTT
TRBV4-1	.	.	TRBJ1-5	CASSQDRDTVNQPQHF	TGCGCCAGCAGCCAAGATAGGGACACCGTAAATCAGCCCCAGCATTTT